The 17 T cell receptor beta chains in this list originate from one sample, sequenced in a study of blood T cell repertoires in COVID-19. Profiling relied on immunoSEQ multiplex PCR, and the TCRdb table lists in-frame clones only, not all of them. The sample lists 55,000 to 70,000 clones, roughly 79% occurring once. The specimen was peripheral blood. These receptors came from a human donor in a cohort sampled during active COVID-19.

The chain carries TRBV6-5 and TRBJ1-2; the D gene is possibly TRBD1 (6 bases). The CDR3 has 14 amino acids. Trimming took 5 bases from V and 4 from J, leaving 14 bases between them. Germline CDR1 reads MNHEY; CDR2 reads SVGAGI. The CDR3 region has the DNA TGTGCCAGCAGTACCCGGAGCAGGGGCTATGGCTACACCTTC. It specifies CASSTRSRGYGYTF.

The chain employs TRBV2 and TRBJ2-7; 7 positions match TRBD1. Trimming took 6 bases from V and 3 from J; bases not matched to a gene: 5. The CDR3 sequence is 13 residues long. Per germline, CDR1 SNHLY and CDR2 FYNNEI. The DNA for the CDR3 is TGTGCCAGCAGCCCGGGACAGAACTACGAGCAGTACTTC. Its translation: CASSPGQNYEQYF. Full variable domain (rest looked up from reference TRBV2 and TRBJ2-7): EPEVTQTPSHQVTQMGQEVILRCVPISNHLYFYWYRQILGQKVEFLVSFYNNEISEKSEIFDDQFSVERPDGSNFTLKIRSTKLEDSAMYFCASSPGQNYEQYFGPGTRLTVT.

A few counts support this clone. V and J are TRBV4-1 and TRBJ1-2; D gene unclear. Looked up from germline, CDR1 is MGHRA and CDR2 is YSYEKL. The CDR3 is 15 residues long. Trimming pared 0 bases from V and 6 bases from J, leaving 14 bases between. CDR3 nucleotides: TGCGCCAGCAGCCAAGAACCTGGTCAGGCTAATGGCTACACCTTC. Translating gives CASSQEPGQANGYTF.

The chain employs TRBV4-1 and TRBJ1-1, with 8 bases that match TRBD1. J gave up 4 bases and V 5 bases, and 6 bases lay outside the gene matches. The CDR3 runs 14 residues. In germline, CDR1 is MGHRA, CDR2 YSYEKL. The CDR3 nucleotides are TGCGCCAGCAGCGGCAGGGGGCTTGGCACTGAAGCTTTCTTT. Translating gives CASSGRGLGTEAFF.

The chain joins TRBV6-5 to TRBJ1-6; D is undetermined. The CDR3 length is 13 residues. Trimming pared 4 bases from V and 10 bases from J, leaving 11 bases between. Germline CDR1 and CDR2: MNHEY and SVGAGI. CDR3 residues: CASSFRAGSPLHF. CDR3 in DNA: TGTGCCAGCAGTTTTAGAGCGGGATCACCCCTCCACTTT.

For the CDR3, the DNA is TGTGCCAGCAGCTTTGAGCCGTGGTCCTACAATGAGCAGTTCTTC. Its translation: CASSFEPWSYNEQFF. V gene TRBV5-6 combines with J gene TRBJ2-1; D is ambiguous. This CDR3 comprises 15 residues. V was clipped by 2 bases and J by 1 base, with 10 bases between them. CDR1 is SGHDT, CDR2 YYEEEE, per germline.

The chain couples TRBV18 to TRBJ1-1; no clear D. Trimming removed 0 bases from V and 0 bases from J, with 8 bases in between. Germline CDR1 KGHSH, CDR2 LQKENI. The CDR3 loop spans 15 amino acids. The CDR3 nucleotides read TGTGCCAGCTCACCACCAGCTTCAATGAACACTGAAGCTTTCTTT. This translates into CASSPPASMNTEAFF.

The chain uses TRBV19 and TRBJ2-1, with 7 bases fitting TRBD2. Germline V gene sequence: CDR1 LNHDA, CDR2 SQIVND (reference sequence). The CDR3 contains 17 residues. The V gene end was trimmed by 1 base and the J gene end by 4 bases; junction bases not matched to a gene: 10. CDR3 protein: CASSIVGLAEKYNEQFF. The CDR3 region has the DNA TGTGCCAGTAGTATAGTGGGCCTAGCGGAAAAATACAATGAGCAGTTCTTC.

V gene TRBV19 combines with J gene TRBJ2-6; 9 bases agree with TRBD1. The CDR3 is 16 residues long. Germline CDR1 and CDR2: LNHDA and SQIVND (reference sequence). V shed 7 bases and J 0 bases; nucleotides not matched to a gene: 4. In DNA, the CDR3 is TGTGCCAGTAATAAGGACAGGGGCTCTGGGGCCAACGTCCTGACTTTC. This gives the protein CASNKDRGSGANVLTF.

The chain uses TRBV27 and TRBJ2-7; 14 bases line up with TRBD2. The ends lost 1 base at V and 6 bases at J; junction bases unmatched: 5. Per germline, CDR1 MNHEY and CDR2 SMNVEV (reference sequence). CDR3 length: 16 residues. The CDR3 here is CASSLLGLAGGGEQYF. The CDR3 bases are TGTGCCAGCAGTTTATTAGGACTAGCGGGAGGTGGCGAGCAGTACTTC.

The rearrangement joins TRBV3-1 (or the pseudogene TRBV3-2) to TRBJ1-2; 8 positions match TRBD1. Per the germline V gene, CDR1 is LGHDT and CDR2 is YNNKEL (reference sequence). The J segment lost 2 bases and the V segment lost 3 bases, leaving 5 bases of the junction unmatched. This CDR3 has 15 amino acids. The CDR3 protein is CASSHWTGINYGYTF. CDR3 DNA sequence: TGTGCCAGCAGCCATTGGACAGGGATAAACTATGGCTACACCTTC.

This chain links TRBV24-1 with TRBJ2-7; 8 bases align to TRBD2. Germline CDR1 is KGHDR and CDR2 is SFDVKD. This CDR3 has 16 residues. The junction had 11 bases not matched to a gene; V was cut back by 4 bases and J by 4 bases. CDR3 nucleotides: TGTGCCACCAGTGACCCGGGAGGGCCTTCCCCTTACGAGCAGTACTTC. It translates to CATSDPGGPSPYEQYF.

The chain joins TRBV27 to TRBJ1-2, with TRBD1 matching 7 bases. With V trimmed by 6 bases and J by 4 bases, 2 bases remained unmatched. The germline CDR1 and CDR2 sequences are MNHEY and SMNVEV (reference sequence). The CDR3 is made up of 12 amino acids. In nucleotides, the CDR3 is TGTGCCAGCAGATCAGGGGGCTATGGCTACACCTTC. This translates into CASRSGGYGYTF.

The genes are TRBV28 and TRBJ2-7; the D gene is possibly TRBD1 (6 bases). This CDR3 is 16 amino acids long. Germline CDR1 is MDHEN and CDR2 is SYDVKM. Trimming took off 5 bases at V and 3 bases at J, with 20 bases between the two ends. The CDR3 coding sequence is TGTGCCAGCAGTCCGTACGGCCGGGACACTAGCTACGAGCAGTACTTC. It translates to CASSPYGRDTSYEQYF.

The chain combines TRBV5-6 with TRBJ1-6, with 8 bases fitting TRBD1. The CDR3 sequence is 18 residues long. Germline CDR1 SGHDT, CDR2 YYEEEE. The V gene end was trimmed by 1 base and the J gene end by 9 bases; junction bases not matched to a gene: 15. The CDR3: CASSLWTGFGPRGSPLHF. CDR3 bases: TGTGCCAGCAGCTTGTGGACAGGGTTTGGTCCCCGAGGTTCACCCCTCCACTTT.

V and J are TRBV10-2 and TRBJ1-2, with 7 bases fitting TRBD1. Germline lookup yields CDR1 WSHSY and CDR2 SAAADI. There are 14 residues in the CDR3. Trimming took 0 bases from V and 6 from J; bases not matched to a gene: 4. In DNA, the CDR3 is TGCGCCAGCAGTGAGTCGAAGGGGGCGCATGGCTACACCTTC. Translating it yields CASSESKGAHGYTF.

V and J are TRBV6-5 and TRBJ1-6; 7 nucleotides line up with TRBD1. CDR1 is MNHEY and CDR2 is SVGAGI in the germline V gene. V lost 3 bases, J lost 0 bases, and 2 bases stayed unmatched. The CDR3 sequence is 16 residues long. Here the CDR3 reads CASSYAGGSYNSPLHF. The DNA for the CDR3 is TGTGCCAGCAGTTATGCAGGGGGCTCCTATAATTCACCCCTCCACTTT.